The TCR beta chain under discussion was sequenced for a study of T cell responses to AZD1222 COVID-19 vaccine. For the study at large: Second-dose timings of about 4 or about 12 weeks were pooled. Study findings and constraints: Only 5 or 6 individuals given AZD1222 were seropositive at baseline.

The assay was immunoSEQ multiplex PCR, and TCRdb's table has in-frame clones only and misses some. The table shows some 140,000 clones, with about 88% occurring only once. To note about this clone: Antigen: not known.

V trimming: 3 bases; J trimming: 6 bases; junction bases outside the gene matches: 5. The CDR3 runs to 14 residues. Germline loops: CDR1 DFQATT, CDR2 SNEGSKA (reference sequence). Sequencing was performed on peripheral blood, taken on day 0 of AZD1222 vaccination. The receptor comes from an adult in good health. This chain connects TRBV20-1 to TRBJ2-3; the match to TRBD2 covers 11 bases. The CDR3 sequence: CSASASGGIDTQYF. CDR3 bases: TGCAGTGCTAGTGCTAGCGGGGGGATTGATACGCAGTATTTT.